This T cell receptor beta chain was retrieved from a study of T-cell reconstitution after alpha-beta-depleted transplantation in children. Points from the study as a whole: In patients about two months after transplant, alpha-beta T cells reportedly arose from several hundred expanded graft clones. T-cell counts and diversity at one year post-transplant came mainly from newly produced T cells. The origin of high day-60 TCRbeta diversity in some patients lay in surviving recipient T cells and thymic progenitors.

This clonotype came up many times. Its antigen is undetermined. Library preparation (for TCRbeta) was performed with unique molecular identifiers. TCRdb reprocessed the PCR reads via MiXCR and lists one record per CDR3 protein. The profile shows roughly 30,000 distinct CDR3 sequences, less than 8.5% of them singletons. Per germline, CDR1 SEHNR and CDR2 FQNEAQ (reference sequence). V lost 5 bases and J 0 bases, leaving 14 bases between the germline ends. There are 16 residues in the CDR3. The V gene is TRBV7-9, the J gene TRBJ2-4, with D perhaps TRBD1 (6 bases). The sequence was obtained from a child under two years old who had a stem cell transplant for acute myeloid leukemia, so the T cells may come from the graft donor. The material was peripheral blood, obtained 60 days after TCRalphabeta/CD19-depleted stem cell transplant. The CDR3 DNA sequence: TGTGCCAGCAGCCGAACAGGGTTCATAGCCAAAAACATTCAGTACTTC. This codes for CASSRTGFIAKNIQYF. Combining the CDR3 with reference TRBV7-9 and TRBJ2-4 gives the whole variable domain DTGVSQNPRHKITKRGQNVTFRCDPISEHNRLYWYRQTLGQGPEFLTYFQNEAQLEKSRLLSDRFSAERPKGSFSTLEIQRTEQGDSAMYLCASSRTGFIAKNIQYFGAGTRLSVL.